This T cell receptor beta chain was profiled in a study of blood T cells in healthy people across ages. Study-level results: A conclusive naive versus antigen-experienced comparison was prevented by the unsorted PBMCs. Strong correlation existed between TCR beta diversity and naive T cell percentage.

Sample-barcoded 5' priming and a J-beta primer mix drove a second PCR of about 6 to 12 cycles. TCRdb re-called the 5' RACE reads with MiXCR, one entry per CDR3 protein. The data show fewer than 650,000 distinct CDR3 sequences, around 27% seen once. There are a few counts of this clonotype. The antigen remains undetermined. There are 14 residues in the CDR3. V was shortened by 3 bases and J by 5 bases, with 14 bases between the two germline ends. The germline CDR1 and CDR2 sequences are MNHEY and SMNVEV (reference sequence). These data also formed part of another study, on T cells of mothers and their children. That paper states: For cDNA synthesis, the complete extracted RNA was used (roughly 1.5 ug per 15 ul). Mothers yielded over 10 million CDR3 reads, children several million each.

The V and J genes are TRBV27 and TRBJ2-7; weak D call: TRBD1 (7 bases). The source is a boy between 2 and 10 years old in good health. Sequencing was carried out using blood. The DNA for the CDR3 is TGTGCCAGCAGTTTGACAGGGAGGCCAAACGAGCAGTACTTC. Amino acids: CASSLTGRPNEQYF.